This is a list of T cell receptor beta chains from one sample in a study of long-term antiretroviral therapy in people with HIV. The repertoire was sequenced with immunoSEQ multiplex PCR; TCRdb's copy has only in-frame clones and lacks some. The sample consists of about 24,000 clones, approximately 80% of them appearing once. The sequencing here drew on unsorted PBMCs, taken at the start of antiretroviral therapy, before treatment. These receptors were obtained from a woman under 30 with HIV. The CDR3 runs from the conserved cysteine through the conserved F or W. Fields, in order: D gene, V gene, clone size, J gene, CDR3 protein, CDR3 DNA. A D gene is named only where the DNA matches it firmly. Only some rows state a clone size, as once, few, many or a class for expanded clones.

d_call: NA
v_call: TRBV5-1
clone_size: NA
j_call: TRBJ2-5
cdr3_aa: CASSSNAGQETQYF
cdr3_nt: TGCGCCAGCAGCTCAAACGCGGGGCAAGAGACCCAGTACTTC

d_call: NA
v_call: TRBV11-2
clone_size: NA
j_call: TRBJ2-7
cdr3_aa: CASSLGAYEQYF
cdr3_nt: TGTGCCAGCAGCTTAGGGGCCTACGAGCAGTACTTC

d_call: NA
v_call: TRBV5-6
clone_size: NA
j_call: TRBJ1-5
cdr3_aa: CASSFTGRNNQPQHF
cdr3_nt: TGTGCCAGCAGCTTCACAGGTAGGAACAATCAGCCCCAGCATTTT

d_call: NA
v_call: TRBV28
clone_size: NA
j_call: TRBJ1-1
cdr3_aa: CASSLRVSNTEAFF
cdr3_nt: TGTGCCAGCAGTTTGAGGGTCTCGAACACTGAAGCTTTCTTT

d_call: NA
v_call: TRBV7-9
clone_size: NA
j_call: TRBJ2-7
cdr3_aa: CASSLSPADYEQYF
cdr3_nt: TGTGCCAGCAGCTTATCCCCAGCTGACTACGAGCAGTACTTC

d_call: TRBD1
v_call: TRBV6-1
clone_size: NA
j_call: TRBJ2-2
cdr3_aa: CASSEDRGWLFF
cdr3_nt: TGTGCCAGCAGTGAAGACAGGGGTTGGCTGTTTTTT

d_call: TRBD2
v_call: TRBV7-3
clone_size: NA
j_call: TRBJ2-1
cdr3_aa: CASSRSGTSYNEQFF
cdr3_nt: TGTGCCAGCAGCCGCAGCGGGACGTCCTACAATGAGCAGTTCTTC

d_call: NA
v_call: TRBV27
clone_size: NA
j_call: TRBJ2-5
cdr3_aa: CASSLLTSRWETQYF
cdr3_nt: TGTGCCAGCAGTTTATTGACTAGTCGGTGGGAGACCCAGTACTTC

d_call: TRBD1
v_call: TRBV4-2
clone_size: few
j_call: TRBJ1-2
cdr3_aa: CASSQGTGMYGYTF
cdr3_nt: TGTGCCAGCAGCCAAGGGACAGGGATGTACGGCTACACCTTC

d_call: TRBD2
v_call: TRBV9
clone_size: NA
j_call: TRBJ2-2
cdr3_aa: CASSAGTSSATGELFF
cdr3_nt: TGTGCCAGCAGTGCCGGGACTAGCTCTGCCACCGGGGAGCTGTTTTTT

d_call: NA
v_call: TRBV7-2
clone_size: few
j_call: TRBJ1-1
cdr3_aa: CASSWKGGGTEAFF
cdr3_nt: TGTGCCAGCAGCTGGAAAGGGGGTGGCACTGAAGCTTTCTTT

d_call: TRBD2
v_call: TRBV4-3
clone_size: NA
j_call: TRBJ2-1
cdr3_aa: CASSPKGLAANEQFF
cdr3_nt: TGCGCCAGCAGCCCCAAGGGACTAGCGGCAAATGAGCAGTTCTTC

d_call: TRBD2
v_call: TRBV19
clone_size: NA
j_call: TRBJ2-1
cdr3_aa: CASSASGSWNEQFF
cdr3_nt: TGTGCCAGTAGTGCTAGCGGGAGTTGGAATGAGCAGTTCTTC

d_call: TRBD2
v_call: TRBV27
clone_size: NA
j_call: TRBJ2-1
cdr3_aa: CASSYDGGAYNNEQFF
cdr3_nt: TGTGCCAGCAGTTACGACGGGGGGGCATATAACAATGAGCAGTTCTTC

d_call: TRBD2
v_call: TRBV5-1
clone_size: NA
j_call: TRBJ2-1
cdr3_aa: CASSSTVVSGSDNEQFF
cdr3_nt: TGCGCCAGCAGCTCCACCGTAGTCAGCGGGAGTGACAATGAGCAGTTCTTC

d_call: TRBD1
v_call: TRBV28
clone_size: NA
j_call: TRBJ2-3
cdr3_aa: CASRLQGNTDTQYF
cdr3_nt: TGTGCCAGCAGACTACAGGGGAACACAGATACGCAGTATTTT

d_call: TRBD1
v_call: TRBV13
clone_size: few
j_call: TRBJ1-2
cdr3_aa: CASSSRTGVAIGYTF
cdr3_nt: TGTGCCAGCAGCTCAAGGACAGGGGTGGCTATTGGCTACACCTTC

d_call: NA
v_call: TRBV6-5
clone_size: NA
j_call: TRBJ2-7
cdr3_aa: CASSSHSYEQYF
cdr3_nt: TGTGCCAGCAGTTCCCACAGCTACGAGCAGTACTTC

d_call: TRBD2
v_call: TRBV2
clone_size: NA
j_call: TRBJ2-7
cdr3_aa: CASGGGLADYEQYF
cdr3_nt: TGTGCCAGTGGAGGGGGACTAGCGGACTACGAGCAGTACTTC

d_call: NA
v_call: TRBV6-1
clone_size: NA
j_call: TRBJ1-4
cdr3_aa: CASSEQRGRGNEKLFF
cdr3_nt: TGTGCCAGCAGTGAACAAAGGGGACGGGGTAATGAAAAACTGTTTTTT

d_call: NA
v_call: TRBV7-6
clone_size: NA
j_call: TRBJ2-1
cdr3_aa: CASSPLLGEVYNEQFF
cdr3_nt: TGTGCCAGCAGCCCTCTTCTGGGAGAGGTCTACAATGAGCAGTTCTTC

d_call: NA
v_call: TRBV6-5
clone_size: NA
j_call: TRBJ2-2
cdr3_aa: CASSAQGGELFF
cdr3_nt: TGTGCCAGCAGCGCACAGGGCGGGGAGCTGTTTTTT

d_call: NA
v_call: TRBV18
clone_size: NA
j_call: TRBJ1-3
cdr3_aa: CASSLDSGNTIYF
cdr3_nt: TGTGCCAGCTCACTAGACAGCGGAAACACCATATATTTT

d_call: NA
v_call: TRBV4-2
clone_size: NA
j_call: TRBJ2-7
cdr3_aa: CASSQERSSYEQYF
cdr3_nt: TGTGCCAGCAGCCAAGAGAGGAGTTCCTACGAGCAGTACTTC

d_call: TRBD2
v_call: TRBV5-1
clone_size: NA
j_call: TRBJ2-1
cdr3_aa: CASSLELADNNEQFF
cdr3_nt: TGCGCCAGCAGCTTGGAACTAGCGGACAACAATGAGCAGTTCTTC

d_call: TRBD1
v_call: TRBV23-1
clone_size: NA
j_call: TRBJ1-1
cdr3_aa: CASSQETGTENTEAFF
cdr3_nt: TGCGCCAGCAGTCAAGAGACCGGGACAGAGAACACTGAAGCTTTCTTT

d_call: NA
v_call: TRBV28
clone_size: NA
j_call: TRBJ1-1
cdr3_aa: CASSGLEAFF
cdr3_nt: TGTGCCAGCAGCGGCTTAGAGGCTTTCTTT

d_call: TRBD1
v_call: TRBV5-1
clone_size: NA
j_call: TRBJ1-2
cdr3_aa: CASSYDRGGYGYTF
cdr3_nt: TGCGCCAGCAGCTACGACAGGGGGGGGTATGGCTACACCTTC

d_call: TRBD2
v_call: TRBV6-5
clone_size: NA
j_call: TRBJ2-2
cdr3_aa: CASSRGLARAGELFF
cdr3_nt: TGTGCCAGCAGTAGAGGACTAGCTCGGGCCGGGGAGCTGTTTTTT

d_call: TRBD1
v_call: TRBV29-1
clone_size: NA
j_call: TRBJ2-3
cdr3_aa: CSSTGGAGDTQYF
cdr3_nt: TGCAGCTCAACAGGGGGCGCAGGGGATACGCAGTATTTT

d_call: NA
v_call: TRBV4-3
clone_size: NA
j_call: TRBJ1-1
cdr3_aa: CASSQVPGYSEAFF
cdr3_nt: TGCGCCAGCAGCCAAGTTCCAGGGTACTCTGAAGCTTTCTTT

d_call: TRBD1
v_call: TRBV7-3
clone_size: NA
j_call: TRBJ2-3
cdr3_aa: CASSLETGADTQYF
cdr3_nt: TGTGCCAGCAGCTTAGAAACAGGGGCGGATACGCAGTATTTT

d_call: NA
v_call: TRBV14
clone_size: few
j_call: TRBJ2-7
cdr3_aa: CASSQHYEQYF
cdr3_nt: TGTGCCAGCAGCCAACACTACGAGCAGTACTTC

d_call: NA
v_call: TRBV18
clone_size: once
j_call: TRBJ1-3
cdr3_aa: CASSRTIDRYSGNTIYF
cdr3_nt: TGTGCCAGCTCACGGACTATAGACAGGTACTCTGGAAACACCATATATTTT

d_call: TRBD1
v_call: TRBV7-9
clone_size: NA
j_call: TRBJ1-1
cdr3_aa: CASSGTGERAFF
cdr3_nt: TGTGCCAGCAGCGGGACAGGGGAACGGGCTTTCTTT

d_call: TRBD2
v_call: TRBV28
clone_size: medium-sized
j_call: TRBJ2-3
cdr3_aa: CASSPLAGEADTQYF
cdr3_nt: TGTGCCAGCAGTCCATTAGCGGGAGAGGCAGATACGCAGTATTTT

d_call: TRBD2
v_call: TRBV7-2
clone_size: NA
j_call: TRBJ2-1
cdr3_aa: CASSPLTSGTFYNEQFF
cdr3_nt: TGTGCCAGCAGCCCCCTGACTAGCGGGACTTTTTACAATGAGCAGTTCTTC

d_call: TRBD1
v_call: TRBV27
clone_size: NA
j_call: TRBJ1-1
cdr3_aa: CASSPVWTGPGMNTEAFF
cdr3_nt: TGTGCCAGCAGTCCGGTTTGGACAGGGCCCGGGATGAACACTGAAGCTTTCTTT